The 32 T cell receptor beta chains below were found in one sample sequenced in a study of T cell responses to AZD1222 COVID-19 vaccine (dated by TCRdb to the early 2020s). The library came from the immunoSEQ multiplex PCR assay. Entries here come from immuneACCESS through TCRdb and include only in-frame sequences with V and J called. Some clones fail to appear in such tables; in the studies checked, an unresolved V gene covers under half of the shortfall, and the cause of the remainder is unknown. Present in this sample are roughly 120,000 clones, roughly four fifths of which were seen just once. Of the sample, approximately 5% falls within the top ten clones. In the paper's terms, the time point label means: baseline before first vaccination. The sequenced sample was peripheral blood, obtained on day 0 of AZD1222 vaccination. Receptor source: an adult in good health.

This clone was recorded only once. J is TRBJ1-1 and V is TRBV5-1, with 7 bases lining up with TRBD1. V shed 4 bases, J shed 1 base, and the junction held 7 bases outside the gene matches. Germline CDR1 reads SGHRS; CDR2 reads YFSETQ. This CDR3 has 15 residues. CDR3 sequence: CASSERQGPNTEAFF. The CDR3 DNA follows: TGCGCCAGCAGCGAACGACAGGGCCCGAACACTGAAGCTTTCTTT.

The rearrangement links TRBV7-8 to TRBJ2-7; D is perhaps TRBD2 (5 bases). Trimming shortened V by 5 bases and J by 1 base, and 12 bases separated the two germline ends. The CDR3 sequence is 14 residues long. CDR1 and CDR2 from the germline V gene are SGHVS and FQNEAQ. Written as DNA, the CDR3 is TGTGCCAGCAGCCGAGGACTGCAATCCTACGAGCAGTACTTC. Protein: CASSRGLQSYEQYF.

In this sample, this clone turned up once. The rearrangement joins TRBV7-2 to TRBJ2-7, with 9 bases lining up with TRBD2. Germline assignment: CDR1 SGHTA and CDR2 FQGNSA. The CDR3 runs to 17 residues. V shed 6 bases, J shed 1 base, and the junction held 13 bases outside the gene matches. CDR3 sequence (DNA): TGTGCCAGCAGTTACTTCTACCGCGGGGGGGCATCCTACGAGCAGTACTTC. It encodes CASSYFYRGGASYEQYF. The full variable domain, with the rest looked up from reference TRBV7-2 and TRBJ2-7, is GAGVSQSPSNKVTEKGKDVELRCDPISGHTALYWYRQSLGQGLEFLIYFQGNSAPDKSGLPSDRFSAERTGGSVSTLTIQRTQQEDSAVYLCASSYFYRGGASYEQYFGPGTRLTVT.

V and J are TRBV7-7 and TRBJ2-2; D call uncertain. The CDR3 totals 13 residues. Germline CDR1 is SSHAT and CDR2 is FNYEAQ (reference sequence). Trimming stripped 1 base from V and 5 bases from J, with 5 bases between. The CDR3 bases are TGTGCCAGCAGCTTAGAGCGAACCGGGGAGCTGTTTTTT. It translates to CASSLERTGELFF.

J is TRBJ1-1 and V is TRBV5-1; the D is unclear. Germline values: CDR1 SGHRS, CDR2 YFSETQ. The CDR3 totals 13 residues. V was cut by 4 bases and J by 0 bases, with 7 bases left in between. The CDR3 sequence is CASSVGLNTEAFF. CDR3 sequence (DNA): TGCGCCAGCAGCGTAGGGCTGAACACTGAAGCTTTCTTT.

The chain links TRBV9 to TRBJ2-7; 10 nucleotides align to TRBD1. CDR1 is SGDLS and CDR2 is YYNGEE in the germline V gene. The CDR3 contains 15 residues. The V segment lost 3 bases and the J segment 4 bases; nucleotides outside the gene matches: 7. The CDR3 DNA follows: TGTGCCAGCAGCGGAAACCGGGACAGGGGTTACGAGCAGTACTTC. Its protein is CASSGNRDRGYEQYF. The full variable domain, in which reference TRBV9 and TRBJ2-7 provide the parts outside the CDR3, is DSGVTQTPKHLITATGQRVTLRCSPRSGDLSVYWYQQSLDQGLQFLIQYYNGEERAKGNILERFSAQQFPDLHSELNLSSLELGDSALYFCASSGNRDRGYEQYFGPGTRLTVT.

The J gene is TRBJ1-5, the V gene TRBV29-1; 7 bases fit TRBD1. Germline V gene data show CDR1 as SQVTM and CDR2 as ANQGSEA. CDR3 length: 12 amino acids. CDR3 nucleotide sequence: TGCAGTGCTGGGACAGCTAATCAGCCCCAGCATTTT. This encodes CSAGTANQPQHF.

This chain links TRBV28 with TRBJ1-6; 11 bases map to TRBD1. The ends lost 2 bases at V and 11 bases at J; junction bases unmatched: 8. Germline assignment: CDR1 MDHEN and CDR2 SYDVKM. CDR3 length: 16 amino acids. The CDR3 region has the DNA TGTGCCAGCAGTTTACCCGGGACAGGGGGAAAGCCACCCCTCCACTTT. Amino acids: CASSLPGTGGKPPLHF. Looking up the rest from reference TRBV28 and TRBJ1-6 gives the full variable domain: DVKVTQSSRYLVKRTGEKVFLECVQDMDHENMFWYRQDPGLGLRLIYFSYDVKMKEKGDIPEGYSVSREKKERFSLILESASTNQTSMYLCASSLPGTGGKPPLHFGNGTRLTVT.

CDR3 sequence: CASRQGAQETQYF. Written as DNA, the CDR3 is TGTGCCAGCCGACAGGGGGCCCAGGAGACCCAGTACTTC. The V gene is TRBV28, the J gene TRBJ2-5; 10 bases are shared with TRBD1. The CDR3 contains 13 residues. Trimming removed 8 bases from V and 5 bases from J; junction bases left unmatched: 5. The germline gives CDR1 MDHEN, CDR2 SYDVKM.

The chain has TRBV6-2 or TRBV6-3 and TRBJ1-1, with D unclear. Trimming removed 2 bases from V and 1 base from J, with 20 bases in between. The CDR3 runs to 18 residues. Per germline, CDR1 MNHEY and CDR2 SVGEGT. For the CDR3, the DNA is TGTGCCAGCAGTTACACAACCCCTCGTAAGAACGGGAACACTGAAGCTTTCTTT. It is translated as CASSYTTPRKNGNTEAFF.

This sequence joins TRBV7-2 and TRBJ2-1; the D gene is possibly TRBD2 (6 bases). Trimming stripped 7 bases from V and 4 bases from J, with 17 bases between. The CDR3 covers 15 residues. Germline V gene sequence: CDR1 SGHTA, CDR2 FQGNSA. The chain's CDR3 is CASKLTGLGYNEQFF. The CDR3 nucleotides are TGTGCCAGCAAGCTGACGGGACTCGGATACAATGAGCAGTTCTTC.

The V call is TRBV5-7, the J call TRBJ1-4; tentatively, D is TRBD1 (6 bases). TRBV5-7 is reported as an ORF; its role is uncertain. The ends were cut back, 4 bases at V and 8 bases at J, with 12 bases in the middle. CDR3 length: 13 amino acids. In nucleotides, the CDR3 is TGTGCCAGCAGCCACAGGGTAGGGGAAAAACTGTTTTTT. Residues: CASSHRVGEKLFF.

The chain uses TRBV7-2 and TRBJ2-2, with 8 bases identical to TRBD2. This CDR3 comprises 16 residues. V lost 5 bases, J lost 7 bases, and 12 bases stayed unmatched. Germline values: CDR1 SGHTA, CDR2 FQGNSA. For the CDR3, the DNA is TGTGCCAGCAGCCCGATCAGCGGGAGTAAAAACGGGGAGCTGTTTTTT. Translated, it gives CASSPISGSKNGELFF. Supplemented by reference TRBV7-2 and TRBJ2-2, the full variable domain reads GAGVSQSPSNKVTEKGKDVELRCDPISGHTALYWYRQSLGQGLEFLIYFQGNSAPDKSGLPSDRFSAERTGGSVSTLTIQRTQQEDSAVYLCASSPISGSKNGELFFGEGSRLTVL.

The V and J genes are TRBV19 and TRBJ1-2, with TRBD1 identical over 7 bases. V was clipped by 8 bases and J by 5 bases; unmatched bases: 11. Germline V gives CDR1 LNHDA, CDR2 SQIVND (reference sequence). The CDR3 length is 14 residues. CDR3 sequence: CASYPMTGKYGYTF. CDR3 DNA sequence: TGTGCCAGTTATCCGATGACAGGGAAGTATGGCTACACCTTC.

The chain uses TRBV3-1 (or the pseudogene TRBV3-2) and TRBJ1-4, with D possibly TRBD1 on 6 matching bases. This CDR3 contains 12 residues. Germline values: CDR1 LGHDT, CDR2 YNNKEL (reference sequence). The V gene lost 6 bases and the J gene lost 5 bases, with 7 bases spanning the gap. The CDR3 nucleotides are TGTGCCAGCAGACAGGGAAATGAAAAACTGTTTTTT. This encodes CASRQGNEKLFF.

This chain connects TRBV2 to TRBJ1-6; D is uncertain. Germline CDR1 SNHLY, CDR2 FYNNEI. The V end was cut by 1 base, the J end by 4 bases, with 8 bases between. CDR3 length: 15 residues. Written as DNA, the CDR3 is TGTGCCAGCAGTGAAGACTTGGGATATAATTCACCCCTCCACTTT. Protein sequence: CASSEDLGYNSPLHF.

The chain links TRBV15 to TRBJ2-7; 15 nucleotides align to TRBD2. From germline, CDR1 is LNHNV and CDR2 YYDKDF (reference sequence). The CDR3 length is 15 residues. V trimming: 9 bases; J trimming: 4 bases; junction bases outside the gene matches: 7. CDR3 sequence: CATSRGTSGRYEQYF. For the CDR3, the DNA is TGTGCCACTAGCCGAGGGACTAGCGGGAGGTACGAGCAGTACTTC.

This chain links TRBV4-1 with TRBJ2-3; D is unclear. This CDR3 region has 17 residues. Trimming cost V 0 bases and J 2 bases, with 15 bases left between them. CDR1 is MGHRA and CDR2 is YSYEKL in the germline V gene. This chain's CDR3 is CASSQDWQETYTDTQYF. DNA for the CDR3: TGCGCCAGCAGCCAAGATTGGCAGGAGACTTACACAGATACGCAGTATTTT.

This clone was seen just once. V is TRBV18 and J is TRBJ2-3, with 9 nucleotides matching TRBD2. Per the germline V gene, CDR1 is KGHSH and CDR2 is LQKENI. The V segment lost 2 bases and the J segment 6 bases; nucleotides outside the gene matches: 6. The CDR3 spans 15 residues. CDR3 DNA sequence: TGTGCCAGCTCACCAATGGCGGGGGGGCTGGATACGCAGTATTTT. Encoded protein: CASSPMAGGLDTQYF. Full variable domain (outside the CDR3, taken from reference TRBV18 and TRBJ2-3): NAGVMQNPRHLVRRRGQEARLRCSPMKGHSHVYWYRQLPEEGLKFMVYLQKENIIDESGMPKERFSAEFPKEGPSILRIQQVVRGDSAAYFCASSPMAGGLDTQYFGPGTRLTVL.

This CDR3 is CASSYTRGLEQYF. In DNA, the CDR3 is TGTGCCAGCAGTTACACAAGGGGGCTCGAGCAGTACTTC. This rearrangement joins TRBV6-5 to TRBJ2-7, with TRBD1 matching over 7 bases. Trimming took 2 bases from V and 6 from J; bases not matched to a gene: 4. The CDR3 spans 13 residues. Germline CDR1 is MNHEY and CDR2 is SVGAGI.

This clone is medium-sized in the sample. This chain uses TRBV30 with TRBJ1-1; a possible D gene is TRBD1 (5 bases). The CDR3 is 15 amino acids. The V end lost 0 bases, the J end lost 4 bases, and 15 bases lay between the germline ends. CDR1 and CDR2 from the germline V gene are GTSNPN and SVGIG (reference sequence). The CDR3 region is CAWSVRGGTGTEAFF. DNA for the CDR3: TGTGCCTGGAGTGTCCGGGGGGGGACGGGCACTGAAGCTTTCTTT.

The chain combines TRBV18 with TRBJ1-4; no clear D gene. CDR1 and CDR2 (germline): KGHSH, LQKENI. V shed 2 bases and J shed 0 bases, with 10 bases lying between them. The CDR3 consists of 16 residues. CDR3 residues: CASSPSAISTNEKLFF. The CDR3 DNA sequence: TGTGCCAGCTCACCATCGGCCATATCAACTAATGAAAAACTGTTTTTT.

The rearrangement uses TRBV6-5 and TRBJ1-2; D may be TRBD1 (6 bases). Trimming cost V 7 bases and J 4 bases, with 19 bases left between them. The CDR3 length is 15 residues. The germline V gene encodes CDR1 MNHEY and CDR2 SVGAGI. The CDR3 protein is CASTKSRGAGYGYTF. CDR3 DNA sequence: TGTGCCAGCACTAAAAGTCGGGGGGCTGGCTATGGCTACACCTTC.

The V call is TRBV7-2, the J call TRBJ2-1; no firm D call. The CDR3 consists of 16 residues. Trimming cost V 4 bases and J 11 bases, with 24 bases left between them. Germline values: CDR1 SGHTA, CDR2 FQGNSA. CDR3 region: CASSYPGEPPPMKQFF. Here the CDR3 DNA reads TGTGCCAGCAGCTACCCCGGTGAGCCTCCCCCAATGAAGCAGTTCTTC.

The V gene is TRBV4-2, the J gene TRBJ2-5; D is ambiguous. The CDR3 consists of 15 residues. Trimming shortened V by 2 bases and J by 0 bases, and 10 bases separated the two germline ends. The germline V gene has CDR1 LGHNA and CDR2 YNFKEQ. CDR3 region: CASSQTTEYQETQYF. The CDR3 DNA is TGTGCCAGCAGCCAAACTACAGAGTACCAAGAGACCCAGTACTTC.

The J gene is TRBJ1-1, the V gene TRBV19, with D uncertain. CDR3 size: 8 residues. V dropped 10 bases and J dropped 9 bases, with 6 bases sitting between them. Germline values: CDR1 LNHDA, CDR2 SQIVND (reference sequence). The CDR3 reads CATEKAFF. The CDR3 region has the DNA TGTGCCACCGAGAAAGCTTTCTTT.

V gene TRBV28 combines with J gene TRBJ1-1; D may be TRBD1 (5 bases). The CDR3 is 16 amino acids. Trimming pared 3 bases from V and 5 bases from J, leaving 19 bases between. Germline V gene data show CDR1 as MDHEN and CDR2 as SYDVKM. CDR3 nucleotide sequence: TGTGCCAGCAGTTTTGGTGGGGCGACTTTTGTTACTGAAGCTTTCTTT. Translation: CASSFGGATFVTEAFF.

This CDR3 reads CASTLNGVEAFF. As DNA, the CDR3 is TGTGCCAGCACCCTCAATGGAGTGGAAGCTTTCTTT. This chain links TRBV3-1 (or the pseudogene TRBV3-2) with TRBJ1-1, with D hard to call. CDR1 and CDR2 from the germline V gene are LGHDT and YNNKEL (reference sequence). V lost 7 bases and J lost 8, with 14 bases in between. The CDR3 covers 12 residues.

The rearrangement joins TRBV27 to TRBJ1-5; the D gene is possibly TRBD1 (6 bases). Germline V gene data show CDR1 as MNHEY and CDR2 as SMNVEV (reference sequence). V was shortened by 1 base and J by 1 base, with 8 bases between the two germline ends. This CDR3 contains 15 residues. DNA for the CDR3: TGTGCCAGCAGTTTATTAGGGGGAAGCAATCAGCCCCAGCATTTT. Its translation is CASSLLGGSNQPQHF.

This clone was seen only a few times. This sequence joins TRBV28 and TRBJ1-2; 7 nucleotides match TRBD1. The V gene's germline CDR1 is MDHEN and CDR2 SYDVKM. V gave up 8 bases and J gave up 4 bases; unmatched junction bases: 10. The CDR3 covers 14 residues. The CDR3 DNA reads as TGTGCCAGCGGGGCCCCGGGACAGATCTATGGCTACACCTTC. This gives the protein CASGAPGQIYGYTF.

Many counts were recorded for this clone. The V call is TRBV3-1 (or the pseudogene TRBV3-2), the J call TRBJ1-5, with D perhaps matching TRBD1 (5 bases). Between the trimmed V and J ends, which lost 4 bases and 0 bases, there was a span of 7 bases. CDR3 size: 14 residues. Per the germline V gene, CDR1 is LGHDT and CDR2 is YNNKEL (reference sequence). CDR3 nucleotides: TGTGCCAGCAGCCCAGGGTTTAGCAATCAGCCCCAGCATTTT. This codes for CASSPGFSNQPQHF.

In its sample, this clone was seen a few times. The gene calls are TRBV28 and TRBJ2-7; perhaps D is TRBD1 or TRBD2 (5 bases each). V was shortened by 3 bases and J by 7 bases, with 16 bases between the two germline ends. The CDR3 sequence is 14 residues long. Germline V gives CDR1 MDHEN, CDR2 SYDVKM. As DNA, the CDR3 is TGTGCCAGCAGTTTTGGGGGAAAAGGAGGAGAGCAGTACTTC. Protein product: CASSFGGKGGEQYF.